A selection of T cell receptor beta chains follows, all from one sample in a study of regulatory T cells in long-lasting Graves disease. TCRdb reprocessed the multiplex PCR reads with MiXCR, giving one entry per CDR3 protein. The profile shows a few hundred thousand distinct CDR3 sequences, 23% of them singletons. The specimen comprised peripheral blood mononuclear cells (PBMCs), sampled when the disease was refractory, from a patient treated with antithyroid drugs. These receptors originate from a female donor with Graves disease. Both conserved end residues are part of each CDR3. Fields, in order: V gene, CDR3 length, J gene, CDR3 protein.

V: TRBV28
length: 15
J: TRBJ1-1
CDR3: CASSSGSSGEAEAFF

V: TRBV29-1
length: 12
J: TRBJ1-2
CDR3: CSVVEYNYGYTF

V: TRBV29-1
length: 12
J: TRBJ1-1
CDR3: CSVEGRDTEAFF

V: TRBV2
length: 14
J: TRBJ2-1
CDR3: CASRSEESYNEQFF

V: TRBV6-1
length: 13
J: TRBJ1-5
CDR3: CASSDIFNQPQHF

V: TRBV6-5
length: 15
J: TRBJ1-6
CDR3: CASSYSTGWNSPLHF

V: TRBV6-1
length: 18
J: TRBJ2-3
CDR3: CASSERQTSGCEGDTQYF

V: TRBV5-8
length: 11
J: TRBJ1-1
CDR3: CAVQGNTEAFF

V: TRBV6-1
length: 21
J: TRBJ1-1
CDR3: CASSTGRAYGGLVVQVTEAFF

V: TRBV20-1
length: 12
J: TRBJ2-7
CDR3: CSATDGTYEQYF

V: TRBV19
length: 15
J: TRBJ1-4
CDR3: CASQLGGSSGEKLFF

V: TRBV6-9
length: 17
J: TRBJ2-2
CDR3: CASSYYLAGGITGELFF

V: TRBV25-1
length: 15
J: TRBJ2-3
CDR3: CASSDPTSTTDTQYF

V: TRBV9
length: 14
J: TRBJ1-2
CDR3: CASSAPATGTGYTF

V: TRBV20-1
length: 14
J: TRBJ1-1
CDR3: CRADNRDSLFEAFF

V: TRBV27
length: 17
J: TRBJ1-2
CDR3: CASSLSSDRELSYGYTF

V: TRBV30
length: 10
J: TRBJ1-2
CDR3: CAWSEGHYTF

V: TRBV20-1
length: 13
J: TRBJ2-7
CDR3: CSARGTSTYEQYF

V: TRBV5-1
length: 16
J: TRBJ2-5
CDR3: CASSFLGLAGQETQYF

V: TRBV5-4
length: 14
J: TRBJ2-3
CDR3: CASSADSGADTQYF

V: TRBV7-2
length: 15
J: TRBJ2-7
CDR3: CASSLLGGGVDEQYF

V: TRBV7-9
length: 14
J: TRBJ2-7
CDR3: CASSASGITDEQYF

V: TRBV20-1
length: 15
J: TRBJ2-3
CDR3: CSARGLAGEIDTQYF